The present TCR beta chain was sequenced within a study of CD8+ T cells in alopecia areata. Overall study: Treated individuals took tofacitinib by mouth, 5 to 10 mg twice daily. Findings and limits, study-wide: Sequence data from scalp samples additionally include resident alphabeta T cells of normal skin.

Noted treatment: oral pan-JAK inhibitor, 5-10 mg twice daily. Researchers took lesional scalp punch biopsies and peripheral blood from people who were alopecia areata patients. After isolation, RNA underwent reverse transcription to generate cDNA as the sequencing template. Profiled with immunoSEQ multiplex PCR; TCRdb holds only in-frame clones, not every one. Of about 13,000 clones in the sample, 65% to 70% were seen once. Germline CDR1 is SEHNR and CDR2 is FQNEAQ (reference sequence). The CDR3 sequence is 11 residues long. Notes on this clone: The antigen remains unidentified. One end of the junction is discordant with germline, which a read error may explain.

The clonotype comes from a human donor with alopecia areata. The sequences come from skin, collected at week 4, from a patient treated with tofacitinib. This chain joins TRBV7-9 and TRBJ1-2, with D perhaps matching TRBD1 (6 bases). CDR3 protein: CASSNRVTSLF. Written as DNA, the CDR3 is TGTGCCAGCAGCAACAGGGTTACTTCCCTATTC.